The 11 T cell receptor beta chains listed next were all sequenced from one sample in a study of blood T cell repertoires in COVID-19. Sequencing was performed with immunoSEQ multiplex PCR; in TCRdb, only in-frame clones are kept and a portion is missing. The data show under 300,000 clones, roughly 88% seen once. Sequenced input: PBMCs or T cells enriched from blood (not recorded which). The receptors derive from a woman aged 40 to 55 with acute COVID-19.

The rearrangement uses TRBV10-1 and TRBJ2-1, with unresolved D. The CDR3 is made up of 17 amino acids. V was shortened by 4 bases and J by 1 base, with 17 bases between the two germline ends. Germline V gene lookup returns CDR1 WNHNN and CDR2 SYGVQD (reference sequence). The CDR3 bases are TGCGCCAGCAGTGCAGTCGTAGGAGATGTGTCCTACAATGAGCAGTTCTTC. Translating gives CASSAVVGDVSYNEQFF.

This chain links TRBV7-9 with TRBJ2-1, with unresolved D. V gave up 5 bases and J gave up 0 bases, with 11 bases separating them. Germline V gene data show CDR1 as SEHNR and CDR2 as FQNEAQ (reference sequence). CDR3 length equals 15 residues. DNA for the CDR3: TGTGCCAGCAGCCCCCCGGGTAGCTCCTACAATGAGCAGTTCTTC. This translates into CASSPPGSSYNEQFF.

The gene calls are TRBV7-2 and TRBJ2-1; D not certain. The CDR3 is made up of 13 amino acids. The V end lost 2 bases, the J end lost 14 bases, and 16 bases lay between the germline ends. Germline V gives CDR1 SGHTA, CDR2 FQGNSA. CDR3 sequence: CASSLSQTTRKFF. DNA for the CDR3: TGTGCCAGCAGCTTAAGCCAGACCACCAGGAAGTTCTTC.

V and J are TRBV9 and TRBJ2-1; TRBD2 agrees at 8 bases. Germline CDR1 reads SGDLS; CDR2 reads YYNGEE. This CDR3 is built from 17 residues. V shed 0 bases and J 7 bases; nucleotides not matched to a gene: 12. The CDR3 nucleotides read TGTGCCAGCAGCGTAGCTACGGGTCGGGGGGGCATTAATGAGCAGTTCTTC. Its translation: CASSVATGRGGINEQFF.

This clone was counted only a few times. This chain joins TRBV3-1 (or the pseudogene TRBV3-2) and TRBJ1-1; D perhaps matches TRBD1 (5 bases). Trimming left V 3 bases short and J 6 bases short, with 20 bases between. Germline V gene lookup returns CDR1 LGHDT and CDR2 YNNKEL (reference sequence). The CDR3 sequence is 16 residues long. CDR3 loop: CASSHLQTAAESEAFF. The CDR3 region has the DNA TGTGCCAGCAGCCACCTCCAGACAGCCGCTGAGTCTGAAGCTTTCTTT.

The CDR3 here is CASSAGGRPLNTGELFF. The DNA of the CDR3 is TGCGCCAGCAGCGCGGGAGGGAGGCCCCTAAACACCGGGGAGCTGTTTTTT. The chain is built from TRBV4-3 and TRBJ2-2, with 9 bases matching TRBD2. CDR1 is LGHNA, CDR2 YSLEER, per germline. Trimming cost V 5 bases and J 2 bases; bases outside gene matches: 9. This CDR3 spans 17 amino acids.

The chain recombines TRBV25-1 with TRBJ1-4; the D gene is possibly TRBD1 (6 bases). The CDR3 runs to 17 residues. Germline V gene data show CDR1 as MGHDK and CDR2 as SYGVNS. V was cut by 2 bases and J by 4 bases, with 17 bases left in between. CDR3: CASSEKPDSAVNEKLFF. CDR3 DNA sequence: TGTGCCAGCAGTGAAAAACCGGACAGTGCCGTTAATGAAAAACTGTTTTTT.

The chain has TRBV20-1 and TRBJ2-3, with unresolved D. This CDR3 contains 13 residues. Trimming took off 3 bases at V and 3 bases at J, with 10 bases between the two ends. Germline V gene sequence: CDR1 DFQATT, CDR2 SNEGSKA (reference sequence). DNA for the CDR3: TGCAGTGCTAGTCTAGGAAGGACAGATACGCAGTATTTT. Protein sequence: CSASLGRTDTQYF.

V usage is TRBV11-2 and J usage is TRBJ1-2, with 8 bases that match TRBD1. With V trimmed by 1 base and J by 8 bases, 12 bases remained unmatched. CDR3 size: 16 residues. CDR1 and CDR2 from the germline V gene are SGHAT and FQNNGV. CDR3: CASSLGQGPNRGGYTF. The CDR3 region has the DNA TGTGCCAGCAGCTTAGGACAGGGGCCCAATAGGGGGGGCTACACCTTC. The complete variable domain, with remaining parts taken from reference TRBV11-2 and TRBJ1-2, reads EAGVAQSPRYKIIEKRQSVAFWCNPISGHATLYWYQQILGQGPKLLIQFQNNGVVDDSQLPKDRFSAERLKGVDSTLKIQPAKLEDSAVYLCASSLGQGPNRGGYTFGSGTRLTVV.

V is TRBV10-1 and J is TRBJ2-1, with 14 positions matching TRBD2. The CDR3 is made up of 16 amino acids. V was pared by 6 bases and J by 2 bases, with 3 bases of the junction left unmatched. Germline V gene lookup returns CDR1 WNHNN and CDR2 SYGVQD (reference sequence). The CDR3 loop reads CASSGLAGGTYNEQFF. The CDR3 DNA reads as TGCGCCAGCAGCGGACTAGCGGGGGGAACCTACAATGAGCAGTTCTTC.

This chain uses TRBV5-1 with TRBJ2-6, with 11 nucleotides matching TRBD1. The length of the CDR3 is 13 residues. Germline CDR1 reads SGHRS; CDR2 reads YFSETQ. V lost 0 bases and J lost 15; bases outside the gene matches: 2. The DNA for the CDR3 is TGCGCCAGCAGCTTGGCCGGGACAGGGGGCCTGACTTTC. Residues: CASSLAGTGGLTF. Full variable domain (rest looked up from reference TRBV5-1 and TRBJ2-6): KAGVTQTPRYLIKTRGQQVTLSCSPISGHRSVSWYQQTPGQGLQFLFEYFSETQRNKGNFPGRFSGRQFSNSRSEMNVSTLELGDSALYLCASSLAGTGGLTFGAGSRLTVL.